One TCR beta chain is described in this entry. With cryopreserved PBMCs as the source, 1.5 to 2 micrograms of genomic DNA went to TCR beta libraries. The record originates from a study of cytotoxic CD8 clonotypes in ibrutinib-treated CLL. Study at large: Response was recorded as partial in some 24 patients and complete in 2; at median about 6 years, around 14 remained remitted and some twelve had progressed. Sequencing produced an average of roughly 270,000 productive templates and under 100,000 productive rearrangements per sample.

The CDR3 consists of 14 residues. The germline CDR1 and CDR2 sequences are SGHDT and YYEEEE. Trimming cost V 6 bases and J 1 base, with 13 bases left between them. The table came from immunoSEQ multiplex PCR; TCRdb's copy has only in-frame clones and leaves some out. The sample shows 20,000 to 30,000 clones, about 67% of them seen only once. The TCR originated in a human donor with chronic lymphocytic leukemia. This chain connects TRBV5-6 to TRBJ1-1, with D possibly TRBD1 on 6 matching bases. Here the sequenced sample was PBMCs, taken after 12 months of ibrutinib treatment. The CDR3 loop reads CASTRTGRNTEAFF. CDR3 nucleotides: TGTGCCAGCACCAGAACAGGGAGGAACACTGAAGCTTTCTTT.